The entry below describes one T cell receptor beta chain. The entry originates in a study of cytomegalovirus exposure and HLA in healthy donors. V shed 4 bases, J shed 9 bases, and the junction held 2 bases outside the gene matches. Germline V CDR1 and CDR2: ENHRY, SYGVKD. The CDR3 contains 14 residues. Donors had nominal health at sampling but likely had unrecorded immune exposures. 13 Jbeta primers and 60 Vbeta primers were used for the PCR. The protocol was immunoSEQ multiplex PCR, while the TCRdb copy is restricted to in-frame clones and leaves out a portion. The sample lists some 120,000 clones; 80% were seen once.

This rearrangement joins TRBV10-3 to TRBJ2-1; 14 bases are a match to TRBD2. This receptor was taken from a man aged 40-55 years in good health and CMV-seronegative. The sequenced sample was PBMCs. For the CDR3, the DNA is TGTGCCATCAGTGCCGGGACTAGCGGGGGTGAGCAGTTCTTC. This encodes CAISAGTSGGEQFF.